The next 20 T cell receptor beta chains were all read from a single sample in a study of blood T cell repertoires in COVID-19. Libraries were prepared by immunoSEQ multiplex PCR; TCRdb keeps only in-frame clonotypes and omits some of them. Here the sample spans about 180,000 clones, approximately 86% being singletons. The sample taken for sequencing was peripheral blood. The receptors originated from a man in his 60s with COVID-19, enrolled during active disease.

For the CDR3, the DNA is TGTGCCAGCAGCCAAATGGGACAACCTGGCTACACCTTC. Residues: CASSQMGQPGYTF. The V gene is TRBV3-1 (or the pseudogene TRBV3-2), the J gene TRBJ1-2; weak D call: TRBD1 (6 bases). Germline values: CDR1 LGHDT, CDR2 YNNKEL (reference sequence). V lost 2 bases, J lost 7 bases, and 11 bases lay in between. The CDR3 has 13 amino acids.

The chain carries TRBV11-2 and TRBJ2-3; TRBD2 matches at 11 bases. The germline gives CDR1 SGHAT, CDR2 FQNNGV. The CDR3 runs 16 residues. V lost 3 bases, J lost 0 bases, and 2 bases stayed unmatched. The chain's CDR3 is CASSLRTSGSTDTQYF. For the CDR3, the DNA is TGTGCCAGCAGCTTGAGGACTAGCGGGAGCACAGATACGCAGTATTTT.

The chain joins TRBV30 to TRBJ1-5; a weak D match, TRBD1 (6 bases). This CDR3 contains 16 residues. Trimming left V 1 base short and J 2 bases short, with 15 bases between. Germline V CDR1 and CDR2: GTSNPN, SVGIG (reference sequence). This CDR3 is CAWSGGGRGGNQPQHF. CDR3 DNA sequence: TGTGCCTGGAGTGGCGGGGGCAGGGGTGGCAATCAGCCCCAGCATTTT.

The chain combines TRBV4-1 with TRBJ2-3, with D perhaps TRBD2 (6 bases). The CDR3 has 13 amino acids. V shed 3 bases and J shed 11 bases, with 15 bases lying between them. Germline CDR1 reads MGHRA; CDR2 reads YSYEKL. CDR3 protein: CASSQSAGDWQYF. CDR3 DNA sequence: TGCGCCAGCAGCCAGTCCGCCGGGGACTGGCAGTATTTT.

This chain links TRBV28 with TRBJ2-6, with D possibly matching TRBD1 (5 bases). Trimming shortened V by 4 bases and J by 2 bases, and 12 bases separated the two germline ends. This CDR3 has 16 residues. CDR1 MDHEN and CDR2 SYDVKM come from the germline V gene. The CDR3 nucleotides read TGTGCCAGCAGTTCAATTGGGGCTGCTGGGGCCAACGTCCTGACTTTC. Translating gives CASSSIGAAGANVLTF.

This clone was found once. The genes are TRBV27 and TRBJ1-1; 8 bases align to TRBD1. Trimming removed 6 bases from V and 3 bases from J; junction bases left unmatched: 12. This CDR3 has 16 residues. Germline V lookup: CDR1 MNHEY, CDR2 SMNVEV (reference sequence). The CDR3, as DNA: TGTGCCAGCAGCCTTTTACCCCCAGGGGGCCACACTGAAGCTTTCTTT. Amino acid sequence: CASSLLPPGGHTEAFF.

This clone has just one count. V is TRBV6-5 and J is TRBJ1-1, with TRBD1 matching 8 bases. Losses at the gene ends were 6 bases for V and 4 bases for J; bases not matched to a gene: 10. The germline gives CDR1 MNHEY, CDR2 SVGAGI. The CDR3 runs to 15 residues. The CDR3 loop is CASRGTGGRATEAFF. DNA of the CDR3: TGTGCCAGCAGGGGCACAGGGGGTAGGGCCACTGAAGCTTTCTTT.

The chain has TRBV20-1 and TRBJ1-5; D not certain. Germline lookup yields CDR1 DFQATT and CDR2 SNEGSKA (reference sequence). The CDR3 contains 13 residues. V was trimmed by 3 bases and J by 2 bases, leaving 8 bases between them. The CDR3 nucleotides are TGCAGTGCTAGTTTGGCGGGCAATCAGCCCCAGCATTTT. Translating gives CSASLAGNQPQHF.

The CDR3 DNA follows: TGTGCCAGCAGCTTAGCCCGAGGAGGGGATGAGCAGTTCTTC. Translation gives CASSLARGGDEQFF. The V and J genes are TRBV7-9 and TRBJ2-1; tentatively, D is TRBD2 (6 bases). Germline V CDR1 and CDR2: SEHNR, FQNEAQ (reference sequence). V lost 0 bases, J lost 8 bases, and 11 bases lay in between. This CDR3 has 14 amino acids.

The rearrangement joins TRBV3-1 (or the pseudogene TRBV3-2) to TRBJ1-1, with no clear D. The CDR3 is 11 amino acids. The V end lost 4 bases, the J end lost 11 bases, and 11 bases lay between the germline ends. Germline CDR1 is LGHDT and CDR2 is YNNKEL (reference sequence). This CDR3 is CASSRGGGAFF. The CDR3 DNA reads TGTGCCAGCAGCCGGGGAGGCGGGGCTTTCTTT.

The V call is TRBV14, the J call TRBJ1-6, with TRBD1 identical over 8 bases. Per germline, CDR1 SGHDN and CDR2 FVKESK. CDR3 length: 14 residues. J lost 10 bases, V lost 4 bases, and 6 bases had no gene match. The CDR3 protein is CASSPMTGASPLHF. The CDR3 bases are TGTGCCAGCAGCCCGATGACAGGGGCCTCACCCCTCCACTTT.

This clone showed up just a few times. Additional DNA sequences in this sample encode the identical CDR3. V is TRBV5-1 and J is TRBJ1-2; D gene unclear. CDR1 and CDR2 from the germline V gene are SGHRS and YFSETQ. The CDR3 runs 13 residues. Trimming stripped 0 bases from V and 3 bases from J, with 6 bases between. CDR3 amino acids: CASSLDGDYGYTF. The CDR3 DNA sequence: TGCGCCAGCAGCTTGGACGGGGACTATGGCTACACCTTC.

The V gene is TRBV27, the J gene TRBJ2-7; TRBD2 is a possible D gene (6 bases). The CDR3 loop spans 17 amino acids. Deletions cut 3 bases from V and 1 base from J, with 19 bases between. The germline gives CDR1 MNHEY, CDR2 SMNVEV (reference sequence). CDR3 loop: CASSLFLLGTGSYEQYF. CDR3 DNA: TGTGCCAGCAGTTTGTTTTTATTGGGGACTGGTTCCTACGAGCAGTACTTC.

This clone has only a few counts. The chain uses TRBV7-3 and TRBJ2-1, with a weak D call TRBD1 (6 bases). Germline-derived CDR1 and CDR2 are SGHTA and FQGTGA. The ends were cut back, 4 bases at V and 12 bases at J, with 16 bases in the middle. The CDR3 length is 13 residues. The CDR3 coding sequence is TGTGCCAGCAGCTCAGGAACAGGGAAGGTGCAGTTCTTC. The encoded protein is CASSSGTGKVQFF.

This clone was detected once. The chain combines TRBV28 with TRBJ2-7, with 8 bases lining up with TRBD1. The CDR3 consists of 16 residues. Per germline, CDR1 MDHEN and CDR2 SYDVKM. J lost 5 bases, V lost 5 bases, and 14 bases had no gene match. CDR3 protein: CASSLRKAGGRNEQYF. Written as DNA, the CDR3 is TGTGCCAGCAGTCTACGTAAGGCAGGGGGCCGGAACGAGCAGTACTTC.

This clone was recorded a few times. The CDR3, as DNA: TGTGCCAGTACATTAGGTGCAGCGTCAGATACGCAGTATTTT. Translation: CASTLGAASDTQYF. The chain joins TRBV2 to TRBJ2-3; no firm D call. Germline assignment: CDR1 SNHLY and CDR2 FYNNEI. V was pared by 9 bases and J by 4 bases, with 17 bases between. The CDR3 length is 14 residues.

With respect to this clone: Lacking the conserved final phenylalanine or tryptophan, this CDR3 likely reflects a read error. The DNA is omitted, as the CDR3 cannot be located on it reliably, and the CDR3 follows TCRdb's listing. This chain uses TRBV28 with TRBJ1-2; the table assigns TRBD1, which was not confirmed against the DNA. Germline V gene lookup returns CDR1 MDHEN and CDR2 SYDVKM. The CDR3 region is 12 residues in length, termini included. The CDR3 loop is CASSDGTGPLRS.

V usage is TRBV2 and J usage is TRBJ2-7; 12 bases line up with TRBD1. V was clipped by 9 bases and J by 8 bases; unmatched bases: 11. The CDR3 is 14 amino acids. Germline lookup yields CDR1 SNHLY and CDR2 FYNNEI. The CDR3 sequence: CARDSGTGGSQQYF. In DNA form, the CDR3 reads TGTGCCAGAGATTCCGGGACAGGGGGCAGTCAGCAGTACTTC.

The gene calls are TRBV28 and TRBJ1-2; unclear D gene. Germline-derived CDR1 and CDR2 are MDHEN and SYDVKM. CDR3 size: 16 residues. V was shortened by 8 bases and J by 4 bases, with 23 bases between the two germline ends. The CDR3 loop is CASRGTFDPHFYGYTF. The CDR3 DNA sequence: TGTGCCAGCCGGGGTACATTTGATCCCCATTTCTATGGCTACACCTTC.

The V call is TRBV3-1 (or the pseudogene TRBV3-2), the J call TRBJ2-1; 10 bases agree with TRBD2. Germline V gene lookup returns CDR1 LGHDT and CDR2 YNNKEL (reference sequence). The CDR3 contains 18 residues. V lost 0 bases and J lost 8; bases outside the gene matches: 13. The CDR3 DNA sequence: TGTGCCAGCAGCCAAGATCGCCGATTACTAGCGGGAAGGGATGAGCAGTTCTTC. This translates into CASSQDRRLLAGRDEQFF.